This note documents a single T cell receptor beta chain sequence. This entry comes from a study of cytomegalovirus exposure and HLA in healthy donors. Method: immunoSEQ multiplex PCR; TCRdb's copy keeps in-frame clones and lacks some. The repertoire has around 73,000 clones, about 90% of them found once; the top ten carry 3% to 4.5%. The sequence derives from a woman aged 18-29 years in good health and CMV-seropositive. The sample consisted of PBMCs.

In nucleotides, the CDR3 is TGTGCCAGCAGTTTTGCAGCGGGAGTTGAGCAGTACTTC. Protein sequence: CASSFAAGVEQYF. The chain links TRBV27 to TRBJ2-7, with TRBD2 identical over 8 bases. Germline V gene data show CDR1 as MNHEY and CDR2 as SMNVEV (reference sequence). The CDR3 totals 13 residues. V dropped 3 bases and J dropped 7; count of bases not matched to a gene: 5.